This TCR beta chain comes out of a study of blood T cell repertoires in COVID-19. Study overall: Sites across the United States, Italy and Spain contributed samples from acute and convalescent COVID-19. Nucleic acid was either cDNA or gDNA, and it came from T cells, B-cell-depleted T cells, or PBMCs.

Clones were read by immunoSEQ multiplex PCR, and TCRdb kept only the in-frame ones, dropping some. The data hold some 180,000 clones, with 75% to 90% observed a single time. The germline CDR1 and CDR2 sequences are SNHLY and FYNNEI. CDR3 length equals 16 residues. The V gene lost 8 bases and the J gene lost 0 bases, with 19 bases spanning the gap. The specimen was peripheral blood. The rearrangement uses TRBV2 and TRBJ2-5, with a possible D match to TRBD1 (5 bases). The receptor was derived from a woman aged 55-70 years with acute or convalescent COVID-19. The CDR3 protein is CASGWEQGADQETQYF. CDR3 DNA: TGTGCCAGCGGGTGGGAACAAGGGGCGGACCAAGAGACCCAGTACTTC.